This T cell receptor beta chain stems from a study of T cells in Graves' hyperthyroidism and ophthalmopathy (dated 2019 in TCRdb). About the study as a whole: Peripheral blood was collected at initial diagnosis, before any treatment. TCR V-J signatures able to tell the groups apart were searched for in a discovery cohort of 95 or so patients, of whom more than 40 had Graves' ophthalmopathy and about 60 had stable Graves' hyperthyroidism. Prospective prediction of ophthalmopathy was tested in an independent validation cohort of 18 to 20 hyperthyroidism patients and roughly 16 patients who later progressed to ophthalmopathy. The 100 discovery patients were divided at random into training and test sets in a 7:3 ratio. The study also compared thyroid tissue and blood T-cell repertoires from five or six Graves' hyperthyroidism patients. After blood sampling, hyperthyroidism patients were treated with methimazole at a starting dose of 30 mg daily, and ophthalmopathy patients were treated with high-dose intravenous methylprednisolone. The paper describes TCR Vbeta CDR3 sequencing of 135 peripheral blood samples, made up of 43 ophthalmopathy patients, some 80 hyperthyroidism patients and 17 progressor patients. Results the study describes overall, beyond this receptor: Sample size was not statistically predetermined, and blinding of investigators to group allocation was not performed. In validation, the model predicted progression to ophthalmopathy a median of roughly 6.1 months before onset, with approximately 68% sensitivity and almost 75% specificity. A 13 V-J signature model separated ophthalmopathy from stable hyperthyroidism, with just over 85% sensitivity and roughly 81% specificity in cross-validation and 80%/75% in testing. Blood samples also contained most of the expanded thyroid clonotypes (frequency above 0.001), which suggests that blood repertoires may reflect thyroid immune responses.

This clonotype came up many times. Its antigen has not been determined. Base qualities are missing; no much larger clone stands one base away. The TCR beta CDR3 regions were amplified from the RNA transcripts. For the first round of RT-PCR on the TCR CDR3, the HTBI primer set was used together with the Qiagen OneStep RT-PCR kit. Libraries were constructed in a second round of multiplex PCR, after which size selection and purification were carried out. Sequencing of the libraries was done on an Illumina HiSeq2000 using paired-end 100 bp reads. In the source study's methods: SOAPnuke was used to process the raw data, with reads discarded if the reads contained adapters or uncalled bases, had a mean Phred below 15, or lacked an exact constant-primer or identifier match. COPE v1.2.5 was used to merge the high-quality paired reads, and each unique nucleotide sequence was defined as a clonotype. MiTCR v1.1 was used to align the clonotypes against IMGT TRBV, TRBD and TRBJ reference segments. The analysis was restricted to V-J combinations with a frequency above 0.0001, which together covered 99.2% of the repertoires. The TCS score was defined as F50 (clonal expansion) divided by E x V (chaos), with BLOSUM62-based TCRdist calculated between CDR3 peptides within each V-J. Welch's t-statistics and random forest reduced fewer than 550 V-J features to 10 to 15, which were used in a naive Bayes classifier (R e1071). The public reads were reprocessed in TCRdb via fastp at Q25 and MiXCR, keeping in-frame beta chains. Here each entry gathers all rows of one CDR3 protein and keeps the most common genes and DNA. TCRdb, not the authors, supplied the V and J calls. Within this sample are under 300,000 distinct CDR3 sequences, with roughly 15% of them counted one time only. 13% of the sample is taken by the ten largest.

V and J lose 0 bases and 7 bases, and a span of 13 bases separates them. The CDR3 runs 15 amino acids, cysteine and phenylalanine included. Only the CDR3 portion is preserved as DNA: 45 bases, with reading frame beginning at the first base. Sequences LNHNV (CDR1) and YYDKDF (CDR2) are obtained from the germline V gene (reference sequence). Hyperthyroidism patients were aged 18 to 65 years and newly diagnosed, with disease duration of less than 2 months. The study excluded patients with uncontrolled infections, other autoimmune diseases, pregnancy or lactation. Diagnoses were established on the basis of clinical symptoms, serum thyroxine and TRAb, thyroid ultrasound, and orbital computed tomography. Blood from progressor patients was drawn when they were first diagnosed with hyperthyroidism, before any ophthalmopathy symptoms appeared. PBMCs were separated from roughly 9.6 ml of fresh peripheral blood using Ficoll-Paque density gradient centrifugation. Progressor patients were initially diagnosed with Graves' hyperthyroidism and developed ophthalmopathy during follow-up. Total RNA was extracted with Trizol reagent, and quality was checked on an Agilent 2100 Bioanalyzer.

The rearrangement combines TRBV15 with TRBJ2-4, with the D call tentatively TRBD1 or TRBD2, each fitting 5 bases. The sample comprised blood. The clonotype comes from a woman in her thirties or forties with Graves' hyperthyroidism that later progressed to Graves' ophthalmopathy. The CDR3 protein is CATSREVGTHNIQYF. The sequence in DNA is TGTGCCACCAGCAGAGAGGTTGGGACCCATAACATTCAGTACTTC.